The following is a T cell receptor beta chain sequence with its context. The record originates from a study of cytomegalovirus exposure and HLA in healthy donors. CDR1 is MNHEY, CDR2 SMNVEV, per germline (reference sequence). Losses at the gene ends were 8 bases for V and 5 bases for J; bases not matched to a gene: 7. This CDR3 is built from 14 residues. 60 Vbeta and 13 Jbeta primers were used in PCR. Clones were read by immunoSEQ multiplex PCR, and TCRdb kept only the in-frame ones, dropping some. Among about 160,000 clones listed, roughly 85% were seen once. This sequence was found in a woman aged 30 to 39 in good health and CMV-seronegative. The chain employs TRBV27 and TRBJ2-3, with TRBD2 matching over 10 bases. Sample: PBMCs. The CDR3 coding sequence is TGTGCCAGCTCCAACCGACTAGCGGGAGATACGCAGTATTTT. Translated: CASSNRLAGDTQYF.